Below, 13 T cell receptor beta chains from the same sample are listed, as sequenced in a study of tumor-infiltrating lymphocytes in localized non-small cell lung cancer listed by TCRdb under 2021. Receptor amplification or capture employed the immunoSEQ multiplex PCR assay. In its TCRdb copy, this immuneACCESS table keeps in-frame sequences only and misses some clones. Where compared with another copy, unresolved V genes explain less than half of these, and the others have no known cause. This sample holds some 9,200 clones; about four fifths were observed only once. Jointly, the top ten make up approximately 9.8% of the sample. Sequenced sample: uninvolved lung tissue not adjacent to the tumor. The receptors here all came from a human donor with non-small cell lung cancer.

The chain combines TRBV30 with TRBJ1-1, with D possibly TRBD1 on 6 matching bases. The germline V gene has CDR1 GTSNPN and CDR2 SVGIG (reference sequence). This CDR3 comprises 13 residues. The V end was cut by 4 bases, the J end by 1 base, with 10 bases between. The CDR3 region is CAWTLTGNTEAFF. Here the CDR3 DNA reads TGTGCCTGGACCCTGACAGGGAACACTGAAGCTTTCTTT.

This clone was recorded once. The DNA of the CDR3 is TGTGCCAGCAGCCGCGGACAGGCGGCTGAAAAACTGTTTTTT. Translating gives CASSRGQAAEKLFF. V gene TRBV5-8 combines with J gene TRBJ1-4, with 7 bases aligning to TRBD1. The germline CDR1 and CDR2 sequences are SGHTS and YDEGEE. This CDR3 comprises 14 residues. J gave up 7 bases and V 4 bases, and 7 bases lay outside the gene matches.

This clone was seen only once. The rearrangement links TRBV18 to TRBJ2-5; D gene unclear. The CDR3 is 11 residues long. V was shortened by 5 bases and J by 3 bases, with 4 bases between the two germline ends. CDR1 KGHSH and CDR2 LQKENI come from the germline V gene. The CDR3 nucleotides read TGTGCCAGCTCATCCGAAGAGACCCAGTACTTC. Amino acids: CASSSEETQYF.

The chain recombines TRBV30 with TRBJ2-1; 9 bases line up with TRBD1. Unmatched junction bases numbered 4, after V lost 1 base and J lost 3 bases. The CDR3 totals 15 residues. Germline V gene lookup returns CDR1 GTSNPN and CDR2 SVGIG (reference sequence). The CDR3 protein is CAWSGGQGIYNEQFF. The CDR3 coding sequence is TGTGCCTGGAGTGGTGGACAGGGGATCTACAATGAGCAGTTCTTC. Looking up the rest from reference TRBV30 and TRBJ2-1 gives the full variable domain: SQTIHQWPATLVQPVGSPLSLECTVEGTSNPNLYWYRQAAGRGLQLLFYSVGIGQISSEVPQNLSASRPQDRQFILSSKKLLLSDSGFYLCAWSGGQGIYNEQFFGPGTRLTVL.

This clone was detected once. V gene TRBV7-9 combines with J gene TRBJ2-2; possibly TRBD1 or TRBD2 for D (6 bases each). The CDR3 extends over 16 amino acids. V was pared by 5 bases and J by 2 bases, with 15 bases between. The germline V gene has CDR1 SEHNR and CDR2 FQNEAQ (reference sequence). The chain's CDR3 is CASSPARGANTGELFF. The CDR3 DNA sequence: TGTGCCAGCAGCCCTGCGAGGGGGGCTAACACCGGGGAGCTGTTTTTT.

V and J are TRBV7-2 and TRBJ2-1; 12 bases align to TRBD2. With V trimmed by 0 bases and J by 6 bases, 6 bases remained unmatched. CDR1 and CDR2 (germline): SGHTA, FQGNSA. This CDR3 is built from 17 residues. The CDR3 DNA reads TGTGCCAGCAGCTTAGCGCGAGGACTAGCGGGATTCAATGAGCAGTTCTTC. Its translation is CASSLARGLAGFNEQFF.

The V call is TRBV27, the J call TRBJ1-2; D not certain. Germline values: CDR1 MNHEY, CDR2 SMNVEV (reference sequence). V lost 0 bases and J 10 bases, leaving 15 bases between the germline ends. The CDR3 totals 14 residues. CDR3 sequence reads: CASSLSRRRGDYTF. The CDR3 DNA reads TGTGCCAGCAGTTTATCGCGGCGGAGAGGCGACTACACCTTC.

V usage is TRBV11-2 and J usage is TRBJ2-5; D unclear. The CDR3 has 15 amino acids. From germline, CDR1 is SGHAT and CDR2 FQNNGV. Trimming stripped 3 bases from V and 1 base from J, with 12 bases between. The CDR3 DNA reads TGTGCCAGCAGCTTTATTAGGGCAGGCCAAGAGACCCAGTACTTC. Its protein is CASSFIRAGQETQYF. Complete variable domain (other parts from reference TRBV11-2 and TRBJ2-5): EAGVAQSPRYKIIEKRQSVAFWCNPISGHATLYWYQQILGQGPKLLIQFQNNGVVDDSQLPKDRFSAERLKGVDSTLKIQPAKLEDSAVYLCASSFIRAGQETQYFGPGTRLLVL.

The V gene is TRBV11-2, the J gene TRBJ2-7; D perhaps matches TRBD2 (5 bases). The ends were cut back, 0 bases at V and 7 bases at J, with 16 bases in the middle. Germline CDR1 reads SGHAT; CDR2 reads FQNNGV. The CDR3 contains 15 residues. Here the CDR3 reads CASSLEGGGTGEQYF. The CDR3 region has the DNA TGTGCCAGCAGCTTAGAAGGTGGCGGAACGGGGGAGCAGTACTTC. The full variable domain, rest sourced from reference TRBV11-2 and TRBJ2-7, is EAGVAQSPRYKIIEKRQSVAFWCNPISGHATLYWYQQILGQGPKLLIQFQNNGVVDDSQLPKDRFSAERLKGVDSTLKIQPAKLEDSAVYLCASSLEGGGTGEQYFGPGTRLTVT.

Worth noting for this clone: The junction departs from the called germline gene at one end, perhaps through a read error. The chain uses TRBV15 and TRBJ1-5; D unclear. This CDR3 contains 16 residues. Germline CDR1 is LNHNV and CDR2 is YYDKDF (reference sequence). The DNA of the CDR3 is TGTGCCACCAGCAATTACCGAGGAACATACAATCGGCCCCAGCATTTT. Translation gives CATSNYRGTYNRPQHF.

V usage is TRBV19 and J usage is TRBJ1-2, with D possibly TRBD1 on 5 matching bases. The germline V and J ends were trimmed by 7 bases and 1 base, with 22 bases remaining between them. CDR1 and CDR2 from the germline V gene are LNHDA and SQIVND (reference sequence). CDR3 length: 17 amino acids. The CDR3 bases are TGTGCCAGTAAGAGCTTGAGGGGTCGGCGTAATAACTATGGCTACACCTTC. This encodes CASKSLRGRRNNYGYTF.

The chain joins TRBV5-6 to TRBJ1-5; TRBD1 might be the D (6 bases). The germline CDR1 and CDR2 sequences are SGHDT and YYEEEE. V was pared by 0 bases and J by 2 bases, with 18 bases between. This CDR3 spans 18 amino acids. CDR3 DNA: TGTGCCAGCAGCTTGGGAGTGGGAGGGGGTTACGGCAATCAGCCCCAGCATTTT. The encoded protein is CASSLGVGGGYGNQPQHF. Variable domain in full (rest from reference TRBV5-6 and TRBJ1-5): DAGVTQSPTHLIKTRGQQVTLRCSPKSGHDTVSWYQQALGQGPQFIFQYYEEEERQRGNFPDRFSGHQFPNYSSELNVNALLLGDSALYLCASSLGVGGGYGNQPQHFGDGTRLSIL.

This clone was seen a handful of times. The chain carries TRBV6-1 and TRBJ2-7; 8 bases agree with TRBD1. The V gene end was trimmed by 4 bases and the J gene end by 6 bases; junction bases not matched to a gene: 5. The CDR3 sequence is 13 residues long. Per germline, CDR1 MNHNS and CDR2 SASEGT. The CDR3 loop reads CASSGTGFGEQYF. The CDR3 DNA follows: TGTGCCAGCAGTGGGACAGGGTTTGGCGAGCAGTACTTC.